This T cell receptor beta chain emerged from a study of blood T cell repertoires in COVID-19. Whole-study context: PBMCs, B-cell-depleted T cells, or T cells provided the cDNA or gDNA that made up the material.

Deletions cut 4 bases from V and 8 bases from J, with 17 bases between. This CDR3 contains 14 residues. The V gene's germline CDR1 is SNHLY and CDR2 FYNNEI. Original processing methods: It was from reference gene primer amplification that nucleated cell counts were estimated. Libraries were prepared by immunoSEQ multiplex PCR; TCRdb keeps only in-frame clonotypes and omits some of them. V, J and clone size were drawn from that table, and D and trimming were deduced from the DNA. This table holds some 180,000 clones, 70% to 90% found once. Material for sequencing was peripheral blood. This chain uses TRBV2 with TRBJ1-2; D might be TRBD1 (5 bases). This TCR derives from a woman over 75 with COVID-19, enrolled during active disease. CDR3 DNA sequence: TGTGCCAGCAGTGCGGGGCCCATAGCGGAGGGCTACACCTTC. Protein sequence: CASSAGPIAEGYTF.